This entry concerns a single T cell receptor (beta chain). Its target is unknown. The record originates from a study of graft-versus-host responses after intestinal transplantation. Study context: All recipients were transplanted with multivisceral, liver-intestinal, or isolated intestinal grafts. Whole-study findings and limits: GvH clones appeared in recipient marrow, some first in ileum or blood. Early post-transplant HvG declines showed an association with peak circulating GvH clone levels.

CDR3 size: 15 residues. With 0 bases clipped from V and 14 bases from J, the junction kept 5 bases outside the gene matches. Germline CDR1 SGHRS, CDR2 YFSETQ. Assay used: immunoSEQ multiplex PCR; TCRdb lists only in-frame clones, some missing. There are about 150,000 clones in the sample; about 90% occur only once, and roughly 0.19% lies in the top ten. The source is a human donor who received an intestinal transplant. Material: unstimulated CD4+ T cells sorted from spleen or lymph node cells, obtained before intestinal transplant. The genes are TRBV5-1 and TRBJ2-1; 16 bases match TRBD2. The CDR3, as DNA: TGCGCCAGCAGCTTGGGGGGACTAGCGGGAGGGCACGAGTTCTTC. Translation: CASSLGGLAGGHEFF. The entire variable domain, with the rest obtained from reference TRBV5-1 and TRBJ2-1, is as follows: KAGVTQTPRYLIKTRGQQVTLSCSPISGHRSVSWYQQTPGQGLQFLFEYFSETQRNKGNFPGRFSGRQFSNSRSEMNVSTLELGDSALYLCASSLGGLAGGHEFFGPGTRLTVL.